Sequencing of this T cell receptor beta chain was carried out in a study of blood T cell repertoires in COVID-19. Looking at the study overall: The United States, Italy and Spain supplied acute and convalescent COVID-19 samples. The analysed material was cDNA or gDNA that came from T cells, B-cell-depleted T cells, or PBMCs.

Resolution of symptoms, clearance, or two negative PCRs was present in recovered Cohort 3 donors. The CDR3 totals 17 residues. The V end was cut by 1 base, the J end by 3 bases, with 17 bases between. Germline CDR1 is SEHNR and CDR2 is FQNEAQ (reference sequence). Per the study methods: Amplified reference gene primers provided the basis for estimating nucleated cell counts. This table comes from immunoSEQ multiplex PCR, and its TCRdb copy is limited to in-frame clones, with some not included. V and J calls and clone size are those listed in that table; D and trimming were worked out from the DNA. The sample holds a few hundred thousand clones; more than 75% are singletons and the top ten take approximately 1.2%.

The chain links TRBV7-9 to TRBJ2-3; D is possibly TRBD1 (5 bases). The receptor was derived from a woman aged 18-29 years who had recovered from COVID-19. The specimen sequenced was PBMCs or T cells enriched from blood (not recorded which). CDR3 sequence: CASSLGAAGMWTDTQYF. The CDR3 DNA reads as TGTGCCAGCAGCTTAGGGGCCGCAGGGATGTGGACAGATACGCAGTATTTT.